This entry features one T cell receptor beta chain sequence. The CDR3 extends over 13 amino acids. The sample originates from a study of blood T cell repertoires in COVID-19. At the level of the study: From the United States, Italy and Spain came samples of acute and convalescent COVID-19. PBMCs, B-cell-depleted T cells, or T cells were the source of the cDNA or gDNA that made up the material.

Per the authors' pipeline: Estimation of nucleated cell counts relied on the amplification of reference gene primers. Sequencing was performed with immunoSEQ multiplex PCR; in TCRdb, only in-frame clones are kept and a portion is missing. D and trimming were read from the DNA, whereas the V and J calls and clone size are those reported in that table. The profile shows over 65,000 clones, about 86% of them singletons. The receptor was derived from a man aged 80 or over with acute or convalescent COVID-19. Material for sequencing was peripheral blood. This rearrangement joins TRBV12-2 to TRBJ1-5. TRBV12-2 is tagged as a pseudogene. For the CDR3, the DNA is TGTGCAAGTCGCCCCGGAGGGGATCAGCCCCAGCATTTT. Amino acid sequence: CASRPGGDQPQHF.